Presented here are 32 T cell receptor beta chains from one specimen sequenced in a study of vaccination and CD4 T cells after COVID-19. These TCRs are of unknown antigen specificity. Oncomine TCR Beta short-read sequencing was applied to DNA from cultured CD4+ T cells. TCRdb reanalysed the PCR reads using MiXCR and keeps one entry per CDR3 protein. Of approximately 12,000 distinct CDR3 sequences detected, around 52% appear once; the ten largest clones hold approximately 15%. As for treatment: roughly 11-day PBMC culture with coronavirus spike peptide pools or control peptides (ViraFEST assay). The sequencing sample was made of CD4+ T cells from blood, cultured in vitro. The receptors originated from a human donor who had recovered from COVID-19.

The chain couples TRBV2 to TRBJ1-1; D remains ambiguous. Per the germline V gene, CDR1 is SNHLY and CDR2 is FYNNEI. V was pared by 6 bases and J by 3 bases, with 11 bases between. The CDR3 is 13 residues long. CDR3 residues: CASRGEVYTEAFF. CDR3 DNA: TGTGCCAGCAGAGGCGAAGTTTACACTGAAGCTTTCTTT.

This clonotype was seen only once. This chain connects TRBV11-2 to TRBJ2-1; tentatively, D is TRBD1 or TRBD2 (5 bases each). In germline, CDR1 is SGHAT, CDR2 FQNNGV. Trimming pared 5 bases from V and 3 bases from J, leaving 17 bases between. The CDR3 runs to 16 residues. CDR3 nucleotide sequence: TGTGCCAGCAGCCCCGGGGCTCTAGCTCGCTACAATGAGCAGTTCTTC. It specifies CASSPGALARYNEQFF.

This sequence joins TRBV6-2 or TRBV6-3 and TRBJ1-1, with TRBD1 matching 12 bases. The junction had 11 bases not matched to a gene; V was cut back by 5 bases and J by 7 bases. The CDR3 consists of 16 residues. The germline gives CDR1 MNHEY, CDR2 SVGEGT. The CDR3, as DNA: TGTGCCAGCAGTACGCAACGGGACAGGGGGCTATTTGAAGCTTTCTTT. Amino acid sequence: CASSTQRDRGLFEAFF.

The chain carries TRBV18 and TRBJ2-7; D remains unclear. CDR1 and CDR2 from the germline V gene are KGHSH and LQKENI. The ends were cut back, 2 bases at V and 6 bases at J, with 11 bases in the middle. The CDR3 extends over 13 amino acids. This CDR3 is CASSPGVLREQYF. Written as DNA, the CDR3 is TGTGCCAGCTCACCAGGGGTGCTACGCGAGCAGTACTTC.

V and J are TRBV19 and TRBJ2-3, with TRBD2 as a possible D gene (5 bases). CDR3 length equals 16 residues. The ends were cut back, 3 bases at V and 2 bases at J, with 15 bases in the middle. The V gene's germline CDR1 is LNHDA and CDR2 SQIVND (reference sequence). The CDR3 sequence is CASSINRGGHTDTQYF. Here the CDR3 DNA reads TGTGCCAGTAGTATCAACAGAGGAGGTCACACAGATACGCAGTATTTT.

The V gene is TRBV20-1, the J gene TRBJ2-4; perhaps TRBD2 as D (5 bases). Germline V CDR1 and CDR2: DFQATT, SNEGSKA (reference sequence). V gave up 3 bases and J gave up 0 bases, with 9 bases separating them. The length of the CDR3 is 14 residues. CDR3 DNA sequence: TGCAGTGCTAGGGGAGAGGGAGCCAAAAACATTCAGTACTTC. Amino acid sequence: CSARGEGAKNIQYF.

This sequence joins TRBV6-2 or TRBV6-3 and TRBJ1-5, with D tentatively TRBD1 (5 bases). With 1 base removed from V and 5 bases from J, the gap between germline ends came to 6 bases. The CDR3 has 13 residues. The germline CDR1 and CDR2 sequences are MNHEY and SVGEGT. CDR3 DNA: TGTGCCAGCAGTTACTTACAGGATCAGCCCCAGCATTTT. Amino acid sequence: CASSYLQDQPQHF.

The V gene is TRBV11-3, the J gene TRBJ2-4, with 15 bases matching TRBD2. Germline-derived CDR1 and CDR2 are SGHNT and YENEEA. Trimming removed 1 base from V and 1 base from J; junction bases left unmatched: 2. The CDR3 consists of 18 residues. Here the CDR3 reads CASSLVGTSGRAKNIQYF. Written as DNA, the CDR3 is TGTGCCAGCAGCTTAGTCGGGACTAGCGGGAGGGCCAAAAACATTCAGTACTTC. The variable domain in full, completed from reference TRBV11-3 and TRBJ2-4, reads EAGVVQSPRYKIIEKKQPVAFWCNPISGHNTLYWYLQNLGQGPELLIRYENEEAVDDSQLPKDRFSAERLKGVDSTLKIQPAELGDSAVYLCASSLVGTSGRAKNIQYFGAGTRLSVL.

This clonotype showed up just a few times. This chain uses TRBV7-2 with TRBJ1-5; no definite D call. This CDR3 has 14 amino acids. V was clipped by 4 bases and J by 1 base, with 8 bases between them. CDR1 SGHTA and CDR2 FQGNSA come from the germline V gene. As DNA, the CDR3 is TGTGCCAGCAGCTCCACACGGAGCAATCAGCCCCAGCATTTT. Amino acids: CASSSTRSNQPQHF. The variable domain in full, with the rest retrieved from reference TRBV7-2 and TRBJ1-5, is GAGVSQSPSNKVTEKGKDVELRCDPISGHTALYWYRQSLGQGLEFLIYFQGNSAPDKSGLPSDRFSAERTGGSVSTLTIQRTQQEDSAVYLCASSSTRSNQPQHFGDGTRLSIL.

The CDR3 DNA is TGCAGTGCTAGTGCAGGGAATCAGCCCCAGCATTTT. Its translation is CSASAGNQPQHF. The V and J genes are TRBV20-1 and TRBJ1-5; tentative D call: TRBD1 (5 bases). The CDR3 is 12 amino acids. With 3 bases removed from V and 4 bases from J, the gap between germline ends came to 7 bases. Germline V gene data show CDR1 as DFQATT and CDR2 as SNEGSKA (reference sequence).

This chain links TRBV2 with TRBJ2-7; D perhaps matches TRBD1 (5 bases). CDR3 size: 13 residues. Between the trimmed V and J ends, which lost 9 bases and 1 base, there was a span of 13 bases. The germline CDR1 and CDR2 sequences are SNHLY and FYNNEI. CDR3 nucleotides: TGTGCCAGTCATAGACAGATGTCCTACGAGCAGTACTTC. Protein sequence: CASHRQMSYEQYF.

The gene calls are TRBV5-1 and TRBJ1-1; maybe TRBD1 (6 bases). V was shortened by 4 bases and J by 1 base, with 8 bases between the two germline ends. The CDR3 runs to 13 residues. CDR1 and CDR2 (germline): SGHRS, YFSETQ. In nucleotides, the CDR3 is TGCGCCAGCAGCCTGGACAGGAACACTGAAGCTTTCTTT. It yields the protein CASSLDRNTEAFF.

The chain combines TRBV28 with TRBJ1-1, with 10 bases lining up with TRBD1. Germline CDR1 MDHEN, CDR2 SYDVKM. V shed 10 bases and J 4 bases; nucleotides not matched to a gene: 15. This CDR3 is 16 amino acids long. CDR3 nucleotides: TGTGCCACCGGCCCGGGACAGGGGATGGTGAGCACTGAAGCTTTCTTT. Translated, it gives CATGPGQGMVSTEAFF. The variable domain in full, completed from reference TRBV28 and TRBJ1-1, reads DVKVTQSSRYLVKRTGEKVFLECVQDMDHENMFWYRQDPGLGLRLIYFSYDVKMKEKGDIPEGYSVSREKKERFSLILESASTNQTSMYLCATGPGQGMVSTEAFFGQGTRLTVV.

This rearrangement joins TRBV5-1 to TRBJ2-7; D is perhaps TRBD2 (5 bases). This CDR3 is built from 15 residues. Between the trimmed V and J ends, which lost 0 bases and 1 base, there was a span of 11 bases. Per germline, CDR1 SGHRS and CDR2 YFSETQ. The CDR3 loop reads CASSLVGGPSYEQYF. CDR3 DNA: TGCGCCAGCAGCTTGGTTGGCGGGCCTTCCTACGAGCAGTACTTC.

This clonotype has just a few counts. The chain recombines TRBV20-1 with TRBJ2-7; D might be TRBD2 (5 bases). This CDR3 region has 15 residues. Germline V CDR1 and CDR2: DFQATT, SNEGSKA (reference sequence). Trimming took off 6 bases at V and 2 bases at J, with 20 bases between the two ends. CDR3 in DNA: TGCAGTGCGAGACGGACTCTTACCTTCCCCTACGAGCAGTACTTC. The encoded protein is CSARRTLTFPYEQYF.

The J gene is TRBJ1-2, the V gene TRBV28; possibly TRBD1 for D (5 bases). Per the germline V gene, CDR1 is MDHEN and CDR2 is SYDVKM. The V end was cut by 3 bases, the J end by 8 bases, with 13 bases between. The CDR3 is 13 residues long. CDR3 nucleotides: TGTGCCAGCAGTTTCCGGGGACCCGGCGGCTACACCTTC. Translating gives CASSFRGPGGYTF.

The chain employs TRBV11-3 and TRBJ2-1, with 11 bases matching TRBD2. The CDR3 loop spans 17 amino acids. V lost 5 bases to trimming and J lost 3 bases; unmatched junction nucleotides: 9. Germline V gene data show CDR1 as SGHNT and CDR2 as YENEEA. The CDR3 DNA is TGTGCCAGCAGCCCTCGGACTAGCGGGTTTAGCTACAATGAGCAGTTCTTC. Its translation is CASSPRTSGFSYNEQFF.

The chain joins TRBV7-2 to TRBJ2-5; D gene ambiguous. This CDR3 has 13 residues. Trimming cost V 2 bases and J 3 bases, with 7 bases left between them. CDR1 is SGHTA and CDR2 is FQGNSA in the germline V gene. DNA of the CDR3: TGTGCCAGCAGCTTATTTGCTAAAGAGACCCAGTACTTC. It specifies CASSLFAKETQYF. The whole variable domain, filled in from reference TRBV7-2 and TRBJ2-5, reads GAGVSQSPSNKVTEKGKDVELRCDPISGHTALYWYRQSLGQGLEFLIYFQGNSAPDKSGLPSDRFSAERTGGSVSTLTIQRTQQEDSAVYLCASSLFAKETQYFGPGTRLLVL.

The rearrangement links TRBV27 to TRBJ2-7; TRBD2 might be the D (5 bases). CDR1 is MNHEY and CDR2 is SMNVEV in the germline V gene (reference sequence). CDR3 length equals 13 residues. V was clipped by 2 bases and J by 6 bases, with 11 bases between them. Here the CDR3 reads CASSLKREFEQYF. CDR3 DNA: TGTGCCAGCAGTTTAAAGAGGGAGTTCGAGCAGTACTTC.

The genes are TRBV7-8 and TRBJ2-3; 8 nucleotides match TRBD1. This CDR3 region has 15 residues. Germline V gene sequence: CDR1 SGHVS, CDR2 FQNEAQ. The V gene end was trimmed by 5 bases and the J gene end by 2 bases; junction bases not matched to a gene: 6. CDR3 in amino acids: CASSPQGQATDTQYF. The CDR3 DNA reads as TGTGCCAGCAGCCCCCAGGGACAGGCCACAGATACGCAGTATTTT.

V gene TRBV7-3 combines with J gene TRBJ2-5; D unresolved. Per germline, CDR1 SGHTA and CDR2 FQGTGA. The CDR3 is 13 amino acids. Trimming cost V 3 bases and J 2 bases, with 7 bases left between them. CDR3 nucleotides: TGTGCCAGCAGCTTGCAGGTGCAAGAGACCCAGTACTTC. Translated, it gives CASSLQVQETQYF.

The V and J genes are TRBV11-3 and TRBJ2-3; TRBD2 aligns across 12 bases. Germline trimming cut 6 bases from V and 6 bases from J; bases unmatched to any gene: 7. This CDR3 contains 15 residues. CDR1 and CDR2 (germline): SGHNT, YENEEA. This CDR3 reads CASSPGLAGTDTQYF. DNA of the CDR3: TGTGCCAGCAGTCCCGGACTAGCGGGAACCGATACGCAGTATTTT.

In its sample, this clonotype was seen a few times. The rearrangement uses TRBV21-1 and TRBJ2-7; no DNA check was done on the table's D call, TRBD2. TRBV21-1 is given as a pseudogene. This CDR3 comprises 15 residues. The CDR3 sequence: CASSMLAEESYEQYF. Written as DNA, the CDR3 is TGTGCCAGCAGCATGTTAGCGGAGGAATCCTACGAGCAGTACTTC.

This clonotype was detected only a few times. The chain couples TRBV7-9 to TRBJ1-4; perhaps TRBD1 as D (5 bases). The CDR3 sequence is 15 residues long. Germline V gives CDR1 SEHNR, CDR2 FQNEAQ (reference sequence). V lost 7 bases and J lost 6, with 18 bases in between. The CDR3: CASNSRGNYDEKLFF. For the CDR3, the DNA is TGTGCCAGCAACTCGCGGGGGAATTACGATGAAAAACTGTTTTTT.

This chain joins TRBV5-4 and TRBJ2-5, with 9 positions matching TRBD1. CDR1 SGHNT and CDR2 YYREEE come from the germline V gene (reference sequence). The CDR3 runs to 16 residues. V dropped 5 bases and J dropped 2; count of bases not matched to a gene: 10. CDR3 sequence: CASSQTGTGLQETQYF. In DNA form, the CDR3 reads TGTGCCAGCAGTCAGACCGGGACAGGGCTTCAAGAGACCCAGTACTTC.

The chain employs TRBV5-1 and TRBJ2-4; 7 nucleotides line up with TRBD2. This CDR3 has 14 amino acids. CDR1 is SGHRS, CDR2 YFSETQ, per germline. The junction had 3 bases not matched to a gene; V was cut back by 4 bases and J by 2 bases. Written as DNA, the CDR3 is TGCGCCAGCAGCAACGGGGGGACCAAAAACATTCAGTACTTC. Its translation: CASSNGGTKNIQYF.

The chain carries TRBV11-2 and TRBJ2-5; 9 positions match TRBD2. Per germline, CDR1 SGHAT and CDR2 FQNNGV. This CDR3 has 16 amino acids. V lost 1 base, J lost 5 bases, and 8 bases stayed unmatched. CDR3 residues: CASSLVGGGAGETQYF. The DNA for the CDR3 is TGTGCCAGCAGCTTAGTAGGCGGGGGGGCCGGGGAGACCCAGTACTTC.

This clonotype was observed a few times. This chain links TRBV30 with TRBJ2-3, with D perhaps TRBD2 (5 bases). Trimming shortened V by 2 bases and J by 0 bases, and 6 bases separated the two germline ends. The germline V gene encodes CDR1 GTSNPN and CDR2 SVGIG (reference sequence). This CDR3 has 13 amino acids. CDR3 DNA: TGTGCCTGGAGTCGGGGTAGCACAGATACGCAGTATTTT. The encoded protein is CAWSRGSTDTQYF.

This clonotype was picked up one time. This CDR3 reads CATSRVVIRTDTEAFF. The CDR3 nucleotides are TGTGCCACCAGCAGAGTGGTCATTAGGACAGACACTGAAGCTTTCTTT. V is TRBV15 and J is TRBJ1-1; possibly TRBD1 for D (6 bases). Germline CDR1 reads LNHNV; CDR2 reads YYDKDF (reference sequence). This CDR3 is built from 16 residues. Between the trimmed V and J ends, which lost 1 base and 3 bases, there was a span of 15 bases.

This clonotype was seen more than once but under ten times. The chain joins TRBV5-6 to TRBJ1-2; D is unclear. Germline V gives CDR1 SGHDT, CDR2 YYEEEE. This CDR3 is 11 amino acids long. V was clipped by 8 bases and J by 2 bases, with 7 bases between them. CDR3 loop: CASHSNYGYTF. DNA for the CDR3: TGTGCCAGTCACAGCAACTATGGCTACACCTTC.

The chain is built from TRBV11-2 and TRBJ2-3, with 7 bases matching TRBD2. This CDR3 contains 15 residues. CDR1 and CDR2 (germline): SGHAT, FQNNGV. V lost 1 base to trimming and J lost 4 bases; unmatched junction nucleotides: 5. As DNA, the CDR3 is TGTGCCAGCAGCTTAGCTAGCGGAGCTCCAGATACGCAGTATTTT. Translation: CASSLASGAPDTQYF.

This chain links TRBV15 with TRBJ2-5; D perhaps matches TRBD1 (5 bases). Germline assignment: CDR1 LNHNV and CDR2 YYDKDF (reference sequence). V was shortened by 0 bases and J by 7 bases, with 9 bases between the two germline ends. The CDR3 covers 13 residues. This CDR3 reads CATSRDRRGTQYF. The DNA for the CDR3 is TGTGCCACCAGCAGAGATCGAAGGGGGACCCAGTACTTC.